This TCR beta chain was obtained from a study of blood T cell repertoires in COVID-19. Looking at the study overall: The analysed material was cDNA or gDNA that came from T cells, B-cell-depleted T cells, or PBMCs.

Libraries were prepared by immunoSEQ multiplex PCR; TCRdb keeps only in-frame clonotypes and omits some of them. This table holds 250,000 to 400,000 clones, about nine tenths found once. This clone has only a few counts. This CDR3 contains 15 residues. Germline values: CDR1 SGDLS, CDR2 YYNGEE. V was clipped by 3 bases and J by 3 bases; unmatched bases: 6. Input material: peripheral blood. The chain couples TRBV9 to TRBJ2-7; 10 positions match TRBD1. This sequence was found in a woman aged 25 to 39 with COVID-19, enrolled during active disease. The DNA of the CDR3 is TGTGCCAGCAGCGCGTCGGGGACAGGGGTCTACGAGCAGTACTTC. Its translation: CASSASGTGVYEQYF. The full variable domain, with the rest looked up from reference TRBV9 and TRBJ2-7, is DSGVTQTPKHLITATGQRVTLRCSPRSGDLSVYWYQQSLDQGLQFLIQYYNGEERAKGNILERFSAQQFPDLHSELNLSSLELGDSALYFCASSASGTGVYEQYFGPGTRLTVT.